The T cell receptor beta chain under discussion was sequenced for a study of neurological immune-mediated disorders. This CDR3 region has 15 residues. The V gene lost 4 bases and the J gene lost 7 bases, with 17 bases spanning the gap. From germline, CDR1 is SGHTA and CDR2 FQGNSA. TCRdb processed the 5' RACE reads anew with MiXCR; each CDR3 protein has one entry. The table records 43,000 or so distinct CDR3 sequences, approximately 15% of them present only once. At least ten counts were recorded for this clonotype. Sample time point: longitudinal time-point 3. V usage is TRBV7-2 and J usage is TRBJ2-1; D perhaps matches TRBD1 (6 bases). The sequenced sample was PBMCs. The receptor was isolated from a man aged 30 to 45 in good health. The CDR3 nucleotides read TGTGCCAGCAGCTCCGACAGGAGTTTTGGGAATGAGCAGTTCTTC. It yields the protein CASSSDRSFGNEQFF.